The T cell receptor (beta chain) described here comes from a study of vaccination effects on CD4 cells after COVID-19. A remark on this clone: Antigen: not known.

Germline V lookup: CDR1 SGHKS, CDR2 YYEKEE (reference sequence). This CDR3 is 18 amino acids long. The V and J ends lost 4 bases and 0 bases respectively, with 20 bases between them. Before any sequencing was done, the ViraFEST assay used viral peptide pools to expand antigen-specific CD4+ T cells. Once cultured for approximately 10 days, the cells underwent separation to obtain CD4+ T cells. PCR-confirmed SARS-CoV-2 infection occurred in the person between March and December 2020. Some clones are missing from TCRdb's copy, which holds only in-frame ones; the method was immunoSEQ multiplex PCR. There are roughly 25,000 clones in the sample; around 78% occur only once, and around 16% lies in the top ten.

This clonotype was obtained from a human donor who had a prior SARS-CoV-2 infection. The chain carries TRBV5-5 and TRBJ1-5; tentatively, D is TRBD1 (5 bases). Sequencing was performed on CD4+ T cells from PBMCs cultured with HCoV-NL63 spike peptides, taken before COVID-19 vaccination. Written as DNA, the CDR3 is TGTGCCAGCAGCCCCAGGCCTTTACAGGTCTATAGCAATCAGCCCCAGCATTTT. Translated, it gives CASSPRPLQVYSNQPQHF. Looking up the rest from reference TRBV5-5 and TRBJ1-5 gives the full variable domain: DAGVTQSPTHLIKTRGQQVTLRCSPISGHKSVSWYQQVLGQGPQFIFQYYEKEERGRGNFPDRFSARQFPNYSSELNVNALLLGDSALYLCASSPRPLQVYSNQPQHFGDGTRLSIL.